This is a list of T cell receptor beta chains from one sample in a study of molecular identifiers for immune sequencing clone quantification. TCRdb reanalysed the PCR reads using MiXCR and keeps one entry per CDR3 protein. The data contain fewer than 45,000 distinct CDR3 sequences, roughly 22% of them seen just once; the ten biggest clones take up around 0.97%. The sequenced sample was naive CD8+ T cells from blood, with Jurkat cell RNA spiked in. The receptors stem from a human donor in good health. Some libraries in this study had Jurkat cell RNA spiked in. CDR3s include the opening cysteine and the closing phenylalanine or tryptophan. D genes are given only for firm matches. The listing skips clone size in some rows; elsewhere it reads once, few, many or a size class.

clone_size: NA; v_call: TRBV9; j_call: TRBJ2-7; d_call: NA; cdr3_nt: TGTGCCAGCAGCGCCGAGGGCAGCCTCTACGAGCAGTACTTC; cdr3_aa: CASSAEGSLYEQYF
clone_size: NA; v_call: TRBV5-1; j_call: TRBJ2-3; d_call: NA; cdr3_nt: TGCGCCAGCAGCTTGGCTCGGGGATTGGCGCGGATGCAGTATTTT; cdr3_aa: CASSLARGLARMQYF
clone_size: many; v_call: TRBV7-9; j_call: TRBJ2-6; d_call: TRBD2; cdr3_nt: TGTGCCAGCAGCTCAGGCGGGGGGTACGGGGCCAACGTCCTGACTTTC; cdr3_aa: CASSSGGGYGANVLTF
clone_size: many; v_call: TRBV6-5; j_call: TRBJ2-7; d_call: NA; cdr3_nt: TGTGCCAGCAGTGATGGAGGGTACGAGCAGTACTTC; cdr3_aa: CASSDGGYEQYF
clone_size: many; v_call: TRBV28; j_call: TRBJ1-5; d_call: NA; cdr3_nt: TGTGCCAGCAGTCTGAGACAGGTTAATCAGCCCCAGCATTTT; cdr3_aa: CASSLRQVNQPQHF
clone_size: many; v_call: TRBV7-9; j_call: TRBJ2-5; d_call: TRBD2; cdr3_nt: TGTGCCAGCAGCTTAGCTGCGTCAGCGGGGTTTGAGACCCAGTACTTC; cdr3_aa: CASSLAASAGFETQYF
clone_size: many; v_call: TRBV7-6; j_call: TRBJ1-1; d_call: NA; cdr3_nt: TGTGCCAGCAGCTTAGAGGTGAACACTGAAGCTTTCTTT; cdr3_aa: CASSLEVNTEAFF
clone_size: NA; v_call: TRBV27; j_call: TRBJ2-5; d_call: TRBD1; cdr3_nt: TGTGCCAGCAGTCCCCGGACAGGGGGCCTGGAGACCCAGTACTTC; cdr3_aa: CASSPRTGGLETQYF
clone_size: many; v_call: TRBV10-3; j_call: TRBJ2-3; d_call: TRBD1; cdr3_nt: TGTGCCATCAGTGACCTTGGACAGGGGCCAAGCACAGATACGCAGTATTTT; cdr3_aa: CAISDLGQGPSTDTQYF
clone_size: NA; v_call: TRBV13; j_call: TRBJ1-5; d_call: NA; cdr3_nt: TGTGCCAGCAGCTTAGGCGAAGGGGAAATGGATACGCAGCATTTT; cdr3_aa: CASSLGEGEMDTQHF
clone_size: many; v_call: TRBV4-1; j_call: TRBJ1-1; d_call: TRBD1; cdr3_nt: TGCGCCAGCACGTACAGGGGGCCGGGCACTGAAGCTTTCTTT; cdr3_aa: CASTYRGPGTEAFF
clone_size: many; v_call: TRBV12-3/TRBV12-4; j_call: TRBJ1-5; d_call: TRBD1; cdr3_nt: TGTGCCAGCAGTCATCGGACAGGGAATCAGCCCCAGCATTTT; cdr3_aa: CASSHRTGNQPQHF
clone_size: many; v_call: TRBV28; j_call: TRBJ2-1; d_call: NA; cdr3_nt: TGTGCCAGCAGTTTATCCTCCGCCCTCTACAATGAGCAGTTCTTC; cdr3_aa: CASSLSSALYNEQFF
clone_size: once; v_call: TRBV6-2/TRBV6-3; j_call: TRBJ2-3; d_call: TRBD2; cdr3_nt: TGTGCCAGCCGTAGGCTCGAGCCTAGCGGGGCGGCCGATACGCCGTATTTT; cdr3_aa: CASRRLEPSGAADTPYF
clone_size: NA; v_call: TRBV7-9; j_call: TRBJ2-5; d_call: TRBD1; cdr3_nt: TGTGCCAGCAGCCCGAGGAGGGGACAGGCGATAGAGCCCCAGTACTTC; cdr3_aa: CASSPRRGQAIEPQYF
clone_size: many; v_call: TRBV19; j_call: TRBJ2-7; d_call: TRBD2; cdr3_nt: TGTGCCAGTAGTATCCTCACCGGGACTAGCGGGATCAACGAGCAGTACTTC; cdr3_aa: CASSILTGTSGINEQYF
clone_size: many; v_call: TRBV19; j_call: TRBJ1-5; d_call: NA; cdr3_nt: TGTGCCAGTAGTATAGATGGGGTAGCAAATCAGCCCCAGCATTTT; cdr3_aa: CASSIDGVANQPQHF
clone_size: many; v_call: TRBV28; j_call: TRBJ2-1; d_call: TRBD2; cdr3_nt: TGTGCCAGCAGTTTCCCCCCCGGGACTAGCGGCGTCTACAATGAGCAGTTCTTC; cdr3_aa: CASSFPPGTSGVYNEQFF
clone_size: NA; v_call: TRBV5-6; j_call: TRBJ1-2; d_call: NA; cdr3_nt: TGTGCCAGCAGCTTGTCATTTCCTAACTATGGCTACACCTTC; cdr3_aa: CASSLSFPNYGYTF
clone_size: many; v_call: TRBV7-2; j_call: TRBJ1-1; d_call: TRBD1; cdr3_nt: TGTGCCAGCAGCTTAGCCGGGACAGTTGAAGCTTTCTTT; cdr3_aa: CASSLAGTVEAFF
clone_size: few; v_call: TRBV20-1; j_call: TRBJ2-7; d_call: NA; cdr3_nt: TGCAGTGCTAGAGATTTGATCGGGAGCACCTACGAGCAGTACTTC; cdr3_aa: CSARDLIGSTYEQYF
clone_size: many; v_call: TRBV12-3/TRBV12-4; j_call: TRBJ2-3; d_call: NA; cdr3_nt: TGTGCCAGCAGTTTGATGGGGGGCACAGATACGCAGTATTTT; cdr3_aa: CASSLMGGTDTQYF
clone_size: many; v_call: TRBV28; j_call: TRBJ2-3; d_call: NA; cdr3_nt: TGTGCCAGCAGTCCAACAGGGCGGCAGGACCGCACAGATACGCAGTATTTT; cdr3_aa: CASSPTGRQDRTDTQYF
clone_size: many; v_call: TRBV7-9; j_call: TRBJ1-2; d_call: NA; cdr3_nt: TGTGCCAGCAGTCCACGTCGGGGAGAAGCTAACTATGGCTACACCTTC; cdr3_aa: CASSPRRGEANYGYTF
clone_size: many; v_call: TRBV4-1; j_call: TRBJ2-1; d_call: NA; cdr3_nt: TGCGCCAGCAGCCATAGTCCACGGGACGGACTCAATGAGCAGTTCTTC; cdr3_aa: CASSHSPRDGLNEQFF
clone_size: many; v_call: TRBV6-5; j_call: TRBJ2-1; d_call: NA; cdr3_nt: TGTGCCAGCAGATCAACGGGTTATGGATACAATGAGCAGTTCTTC; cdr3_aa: CASRSTGYGYNEQFF
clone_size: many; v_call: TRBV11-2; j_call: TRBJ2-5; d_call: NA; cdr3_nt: TGTGCCAGCAGCCACGGACAGTTCCAAGAGACCCAGTACTTC; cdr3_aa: CASSHGQFQETQYF
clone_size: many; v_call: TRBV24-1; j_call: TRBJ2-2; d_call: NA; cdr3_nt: TGTGCCACCAGTGATTTGGAGTTGGCGAACACCGGGGAGCTGTTTTTT; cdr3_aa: CATSDLELANTGELFF
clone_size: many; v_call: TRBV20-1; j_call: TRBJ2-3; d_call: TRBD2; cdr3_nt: TGCAGTGCTAATGAACTAGCGGAAATCACAGATACGCAGTATTTT; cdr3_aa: CSANELAEITDTQYF
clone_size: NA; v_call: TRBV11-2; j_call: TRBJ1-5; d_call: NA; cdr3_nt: TGTGCCAGCAGCTTAGATGTCAATCAGCCCCAGCATTTT; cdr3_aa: CASSLDVNQPQHF
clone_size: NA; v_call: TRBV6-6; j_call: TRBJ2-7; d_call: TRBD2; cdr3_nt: TGTGCCAGCAGTTTCGGACTAGCGGACCCCTACGAGCAGTACTTC; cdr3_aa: CASSFGLADPYEQYF
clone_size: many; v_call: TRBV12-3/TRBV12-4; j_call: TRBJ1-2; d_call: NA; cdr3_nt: TGTGCCAGCAGTTTCGGTTCACCAGGGTTGTATGTTGGGCGAGCCTATGGCTACACCTTC; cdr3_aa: CASSFGSPGLYVGRAYGYTF
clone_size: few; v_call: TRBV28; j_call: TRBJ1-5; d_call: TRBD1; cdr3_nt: TGTGCCAGCAGTCCTCGGACAGGGGTTAGCCATCAGCCCCAGCGTTTT; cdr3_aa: CASSPRTGVSHQPQRF
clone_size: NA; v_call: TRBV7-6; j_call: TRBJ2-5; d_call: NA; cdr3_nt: TGTGCCAGCAGCTCCCCCCACGACAGACAAGGGACCCAGTACTTC; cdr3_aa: CASSSPHDRQGTQYF
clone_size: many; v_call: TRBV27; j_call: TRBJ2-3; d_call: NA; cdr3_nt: TGTGCCAGCAGACCTACAGGGCCTAGCACAGATACGCAGTATTTT; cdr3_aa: CASRPTGPSTDTQYF
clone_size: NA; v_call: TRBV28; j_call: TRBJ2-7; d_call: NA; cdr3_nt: TGTGCCAGCCGCGGGGCCAGCTCCTACGAGCAGTACTTC; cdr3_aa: CASRGASSYEQYF
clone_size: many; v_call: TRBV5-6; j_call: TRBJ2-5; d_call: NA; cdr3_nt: TGTGCCAGCAGCTTGGAACAGCCAGAGACCCAGTACTTC; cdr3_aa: CASSLEQPETQYF
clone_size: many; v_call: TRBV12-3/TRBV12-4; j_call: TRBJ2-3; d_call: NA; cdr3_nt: TGTGCCAGCAGTCTGGGACTTGGGCTCACAGATACGCAGTATTTT; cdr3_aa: CASSLGLGLTDTQYF
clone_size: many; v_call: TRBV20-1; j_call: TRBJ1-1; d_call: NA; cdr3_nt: TGCAGTGCTAGCATCCACGACGTCGACCCAGGGAAAGCTTTCTTT; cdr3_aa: CSASIHDVDPGKAFF
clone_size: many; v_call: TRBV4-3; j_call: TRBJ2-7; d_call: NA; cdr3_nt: TGCGCCAGCAGCCAAGAAACTAGCACCCCGCTGTACGAGCAGTACTTC; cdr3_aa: CASSQETSTPLYEQYF
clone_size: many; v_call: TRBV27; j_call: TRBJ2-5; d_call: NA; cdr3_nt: TGTGCCAGCAGTTCACCCCCGTGGAGGGGGATGGCAGAGACCCAGTACTTC; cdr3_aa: CASSSPPWRGMAETQYF
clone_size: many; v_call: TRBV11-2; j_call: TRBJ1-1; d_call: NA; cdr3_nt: TGTGCCAGCAGCTTAGAAAGAGAAGCTTTCTTT; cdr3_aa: CASSLEREAFF
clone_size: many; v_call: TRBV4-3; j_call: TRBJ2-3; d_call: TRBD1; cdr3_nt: TGCGCCAGCAGCCTAGACAGGGGGCTTACGCAGTATTTT; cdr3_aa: CASSLDRGLTQYF
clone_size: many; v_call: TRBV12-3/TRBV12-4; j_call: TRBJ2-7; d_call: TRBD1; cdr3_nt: TGTGCCAGCAGTTTCCTGGACAGGGAGCCCGAGCAGTACTTC; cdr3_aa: CASSFLDREPEQYF
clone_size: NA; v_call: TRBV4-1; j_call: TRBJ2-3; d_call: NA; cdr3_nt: TGCGCCAGCAGCCTGGGTGACTGGGCCCCCGATACGCAGTATTTT; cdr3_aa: CASSLGDWAPDTQYF
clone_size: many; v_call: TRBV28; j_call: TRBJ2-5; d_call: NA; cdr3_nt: TGTGCCAGCAGTTTATTGGGGGTCCAAGAGAACGGCCAGTACTTC; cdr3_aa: CASSLLGVQENGQYF